A selection of T cell receptor beta chains follows, all from one sample in a study of cytomegalovirus exposure and HLA in healthy donors. The protocol was immunoSEQ multiplex PCR, while the TCRdb copy is restricted to in-frame clones and leaves out a portion. The sample comprises roughly 200,000 clones, 79% of which are singletons, and under 4.5% rests with the top ten. The sequencing input was PBMCs. These receptors came from a woman aged 30 to 39 in good health and CMV-seropositive. Each CDR3 is given with its conserved first and last residue. A D gene is named only where the DNA matches it firmly. The listing skips clone size in some rows; elsewhere it reads once, few, many or a size class.

j_call d_call clone_size v_call cdr3_aa cdr3_nt
TRBJ1-1 . few TRBV27 CASSLWGHMNTEAFF TGTGCCAGCAGTTTATGGGGGCATATGAACACTGAAGCTTTCTTT
TRBJ2-7 . . TRBV5-1 CASSLDRSYEQYF TGCGCCAGCAGCTTGGACAGGTCCTACGAGCAGTACTTC
TRBJ2-3 . . TRBV4-1 CASSHAGGKIPDTQYF TGCGCCAGCAGCCATGCAGGGGGGAAGATTCCAGATACGCAGTATTTT
TRBJ1-2 . . TRBV7-2 CASSFRTESYGYTF TGTGCCAGCAGCTTCCGGACAGAATCCTATGGCTACACCTTC
TRBJ2-3 TRBD2 . TRBV5-4 CASSLGGGTRFRGNPDTQYF TGTGCCAGCAGCTTGGGGGGCGGGACTAGATTTCGCGGGAACCCAGATACGCAGTATTTT
TRBJ2-7 . . TRBV19 CASSMGRERHEQYF TGTGCCAGTAGTATGGGCAGGGAAAGGCACGAGCAGTACTTC
TRBJ2-7 . . TRBV5-4 CASSQAGTFSYEQYF TGTGCCAGCAGCCAAGCCGGGACATTTTCCTACGAGCAGTACTTC
TRBJ1-2 TRBD1 . TRBV11-2 CASSQTGLSGYTF TGTGCCAGCAGCCAGACAGGGCTAAGCGGCTACACCTTC
TRBJ2-2 . . TRBV18 CASSLQGSGELFF TGTGCCAGTTCACTACAGGGCTCCGGGGAGCTGTTTTTT
TRBJ2-3 . . TRBV4-3 CASSQDRIRGTQYF TGCGCCAGCAGCCAAGATCGAATTCGGGGAACGCAGTATTTT
TRBJ2-7 TRBD2 . TRBV19 CASSIWKRGAYEQYF TGTGCCAGTAGTATTTGGAAGCGGGGGGCCTACGAGCAGTACTTC
TRBJ1-2 . . TRBV4-3 CASSQHTGLSNYGYTF TGCGCCAGCAGCCAACATACTGGACTGTCTAACTATGGCTACACCTTC
TRBJ1-1 . . TRBV4-1 CASSQDDSLYSRGNTEAFF TGCGCCAGCAGCCAAGACGACAGTCTCTACTCCAGGGGGAACACTGAAGCTTTCTTT
TRBJ2-3 TRBD2 . TRBV10-3 CAISESRLGTSGTSTDTQYF TGTGCCATCAGTGAGTCACGTTTGGGGACTAGCGGTACTAGCACAGATACGCAGTATTTT